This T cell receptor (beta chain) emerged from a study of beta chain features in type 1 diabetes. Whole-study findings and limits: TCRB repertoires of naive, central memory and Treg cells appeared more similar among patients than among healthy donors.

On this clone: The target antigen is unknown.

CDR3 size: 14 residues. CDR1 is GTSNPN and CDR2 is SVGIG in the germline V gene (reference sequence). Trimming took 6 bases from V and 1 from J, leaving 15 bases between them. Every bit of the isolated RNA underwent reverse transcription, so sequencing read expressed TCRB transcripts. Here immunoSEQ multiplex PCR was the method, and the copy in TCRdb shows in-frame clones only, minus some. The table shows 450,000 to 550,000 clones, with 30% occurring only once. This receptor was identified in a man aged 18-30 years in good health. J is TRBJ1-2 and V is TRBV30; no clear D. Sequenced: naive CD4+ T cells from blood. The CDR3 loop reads CACPTRLDNYGYTF. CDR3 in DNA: TGTGCCTGCCCCACCAGGTTAGATAACTATGGCTACACCTTC.